These T cell receptor beta chains were read from a single sample in a study of blood T cell repertoires in COVID-19. Assay: immunoSEQ multiplex PCR; the TCRdb copy retains only in-frame clones and omits some. This table holds about 77,000 clones, more than 80% found once. Sequencing was done on a sample of peripheral blood. All receptors come from a woman in her seventies with acute or convalescent COVID-19. Each CDR3 is given with its conserved first and last residue. A D gene is named only where the DNA matches it firmly. Part of the rows lack a size; the others show once, few, many or a class for expanded clones.

J | D | V | size | DNA | CDR3
TRBJ1-3 | NA | TRBV18 | once | TGTGCCAGCTCACCCGGGTTAGGCTCTGGAAACACCATATATTTT | CASSPGLGSGNTIYF
TRBJ1-1 | NA | TRBV7-9 | NA | TGTGCCAGCACCTTCCTGGGCATGAACACTGAAGCTTTCTTT | CASTFLGMNTEAFF
TRBJ1-3 | TRBD1 | TRBV7-9 | NA | TGTGCCAGCAACGACAGGGGCTTGAGAAACACCATATATTTT | CASNDRGLRNTIYF
TRBJ1-1 | NA | TRBV3-1/TRBV3-2 | once | TGTGCCAGCAGATTCCAGGGAGGCACTGAAGCTTTCTTT | CASRFQGGTEAFF
TRBJ1-2 | TRBD1 | TRBV5-3 | NA | TGTGCCAGAAGCCTCGATGACAGGGGTTGCTATATAGGCTACACCTTC | CARSLDDRGCYIGYTF
TRBJ1-2 | NA | TRBV5-1 | NA | TGCGCCAGCAGCTTGGCGCAGGTTAACTATGGCTACACCTTC | CASSLAQVNYGYTF
TRBJ1-1 | NA | TRBV6-2/TRBV6-3 | NA | TGTGCCAGCAGTTACTTTCCGGTTTCGAACACTGAAGCTTTCTTT | CASSYFPVSNTEAFF
TRBJ2-7 | NA | TRBV7-2 | NA | TGTGCCAGCAGCTTAGTATACGAGCAGTACTTC | CASSLVYEQYF
TRBJ1-3 | NA | TRBV4-1 | NA | TGCGCCAGCAGCCCTAGGACTCCGGACTCTGGAAACACCATATATTTT | CASSPRTPDSGNTIYF
TRBJ2-1 | NA | TRBV7-2 | once | TGTGCCAGCAGCTTAGCTTGGACTTTCCAGTTCTTC | CASSLAWTFQFF
TRBJ1-2 | TRBD1 | TRBV3-1/TRBV3-2 | NA | TGTGCCAGCAGCCAACCGACCGGGACAGGCTATGGCTACACCTTC | CASSQPTGTGYGYTF
TRBJ1-1 | NA | TRBV13 | NA | TGTGCCAGCAGCATCAGGGACACCTTACCGAACACTGAAGCTTTCTTT | CASSIRDTLPNTEAFF
TRBJ2-1 | TRBD1 | TRBV10-2 | few | TGCGCCAGCAGTGAGGGCAGGACAGGAGGCCCCAATGAGCAGTTCTTC | CASSEGRTGGPNEQFF
TRBJ1-5 | NA | TRBV2 | NA | TGTGCCAGCAGTGAAGGGGCGGGGGCGAATCAGCCCCAGCATTTT | CASSEGAGANQPQHF
TRBJ1-2 | NA | TRBV24-1 | NA | TGTGCCACCAGTGACAGACCTGGACAGGGCTACACCTTC | CATSDRPGQGYTF
TRBJ1-3 | NA | TRBV18 | few | TGTGCCAGCGATCAGGGAGGAAACACCATATATTTT | CASDQGGNTIYF
TRBJ1-1 | NA | TRBV12-3/TRBV12-4 | NA | TGTGCCAGCAGTTTAGGGGGGGACACTGAAGCTTTCTTT | CASSLGGDTEAFF
TRBJ1-2 | NA | TRBV7-3 | NA | TGTGCCAGCAGCCCACGTTGGGGGGAAGGCTACACCTTC | CASSPRWGEGYTF
TRBJ1-2 | NA | TRBV3-1/TRBV3-2 | NA | TGTGCCAGCAGCCAAGATCTTGGGGGCAATGGCTACACCTTC | CASSQDLGGNGYTF
TRBJ1-5 | NA | TRBV27 | NA | TGTGCCAGCATCTCTTATCAGCCCCAGCATTTT | CASISYQPQHF
TRBJ1-2 | NA | TRBV28 | NA | TGTGCCAGCAGTTCCAGACAGGTCTATGGCTACACCTTC | CASSSRQVYGYTF
TRBJ1-1 | TRBD1 | TRBV7-9 | NA | TGTGCCAGCAGCTTAGTTGGGGGCAGGGGGCACACTGAAGCTTTCTTT | CASSLVGGRGHTEAFF
TRBJ1-2 | NA | TRBV7-9 | many | TGTGCCAGCAGCAAAGATACAGGGTTCTATGGCTACACCTTC | CASSKDTGFYGYTF
TRBJ2-7 | TRBD1 | TRBV18 | NA | TGTGCCAGCTCACCACTGGGACAGGGAGGGGCCACCTACGAGCAGTACTTC | CASSPLGQGGATYEQYF
TRBJ2-5 | NA | TRBV11-2 | NA | TGTGCCAGCAGCGCCCGGGACTTTCCGCTCGGCGGGGAGACCCAGTACTTC | CASSARDFPLGGETQYF
TRBJ2-3 | TRBD1 | TRBV7-3 | NA | TGTGCCAGCAGCTTGCAACCGGGACAGGGCACAGATACGCAGTATTTT | CASSLQPGQGTDTQYF
TRBJ2-5 | TRBD1 | TRBV5-1 | NA | TGCGCCAGCAGCTTGGCCCTGGACAGGGGTAGGGAGACCCAGTACTTC | CASSLALDRGRETQYF
TRBJ2-1 | TRBD2 | TRBV7-9 | NA | TGTGCCAGCACGGGGCTAGCGGGGGGGCATGAGCAGTTCTTC | CASTGLAGGHEQFF
TRBJ1-2 | NA | TRBV6-2/TRBV6-3 | NA | TGTGCCAGCAGTTTACCTCGGGGTAGTGGCTACACCTTC | CASSLPRGSGYTF
TRBJ1-1 | NA | TRBV9 | few | TGTGCCAGCAGCGTAGGTCCAGGGAACACTGAAGCTTTCTTT | CASSVGPGNTEAFF
TRBJ1-5 | TRBD1 | TRBV2 | NA | TGTGCCAGCAGGGCTGGGACAGCCGATCATCAGCCCCAGCATTTT | CASRAGTADHQPQHF
TRBJ2-5 | NA | TRBV7-2 | NA | TGTGCCAGCAGCTTAGGTGGGGGGGGCCGCCCGCAGTACTTC | CASSLGGGGRPQYF
TRBJ2-3 | NA | TRBV20-1 | NA | TGCAGTGCTATAGCACTAGATACGCAGTATTTT | CSAIALDTQYF
TRBJ2-2 | NA | TRBV24-1 | NA | TGTGCCACCAGTGATTTTGGGCTCAACACCGGGGAGCTGTTTTTT | CATSDFGLNTGELFF
TRBJ2-3 | TRBD2 | TRBV27 | NA | TGTGCCAGCAGTTTTTCTAGCGGGGCCGCGGGCACAGATACGCAGTATTTT | CASSFSSGAAGTDTQYF
TRBJ1-1 | NA | TRBV2 | NA | TGTGCCAGCAGTTCAGCAGGGGTCACTGAAGCTTTCTTT | CASSSAGVTEAFF
TRBJ1-2 | TRBD1 | TRBV9 | NA | TGTGCCAGCAGCGGGACAGGAGGGTCTAACTATGGCTACACCTTC | CASSGTGGSNYGYTF
TRBJ2-3 | NA | TRBV7-9 | NA | TGTGCCAGCAGCCCAGGGGTCGGATCCACAGATACGCAGTATTTT | CASSPGVGSTDTQYF
TRBJ2-1 | NA | TRBV21-1 | NA | TGTGCCAGCAGCAAAGACTCTCCAACTGCATACAATGAGCAGTTCTTC | CASSKDSPTAYNEQFF
TRBJ1-2 | NA | TRBV19 | once | TGTGCCAGTAGCCAACCGGGGATTGTTGGCTACACCTTC | CASSQPGIVGYTF
TRBJ2-3 | NA | TRBV6-2/TRBV6-3 | few | TGTGCCAGCAGCTTGGGCGTCCCAGATACGCAGTATTTT | CASSLGVPDTQYF
TRBJ2-2 | NA | TRBV14 | NA | TGTGCCAGCAGCCAAAGACGACAGGGAGGCACCGGGGAGCTGTTTTTT | CASSQRRQGGTGELFF
TRBJ2-7 | TRBD2 | TRBV4-3 | NA | TGCGCCAGCAGCCCAGCGGCGGGGGGGCAGGGCGAGCAGTACTTC | CASSPAAGGQGEQYF
TRBJ2-7 | NA | TRBV19 | NA | TGTGCCACCTCCTTGGGGCAGGGTATGGACGAGCAGTACTTC | CATSLGQGMDEQYF
TRBJ1-2 | TRBD1 | TRBV11-3 | NA | TGTGCCAGCAGCTTCTCCAGGGGGAACTATGGCTACACCTTC | CASSFSRGNYGYTF
TRBJ2-1 | TRBD2 | TRBV3-1/TRBV3-2 | few | TGTGCCAGCAGCCAAGGACTAGCGGCCTACAATGAGCAGTTCTTC | CASSQGLAAYNEQFF
TRBJ2-3 | TRBD1 | TRBV24-1 | NA | TGTGCCACCAGTGAGGAGTTGCAAGGACAGGGGGCCACAGATACGCAGTATTTT | CATSEELQGQGATDTQYF
TRBJ2-2 | NA | TRBV11-1 | NA | TGTGCCAGCAGCTTAGGAGTATCCGGCACCGGGGAGCTGTTTTTT | CASSLGVSGTGELFF
TRBJ1-1 | NA | TRBV3-1/TRBV3-2 | once | TGTGCCAGCAGCCAGAGCTACCAGGGTCACACTGAAGCTTTCTTT | CASSQSYQGHTEAFF
TRBJ1-1 | TRBD1 | TRBV19 | NA | TGTGCCAGCGGACAGGGGGCTTATCGAAACACTGAAGCTTTCTTT | CASGQGAYRNTEAFF
TRBJ1-1 | NA | TRBV5-6 | NA | TGTGCCAGCAGCCCCATTAGATGGCGGGGGAATGAAGGGACTGAAGCTTTCTTT | CASSPIRWRGNEGTEAFF
TRBJ1-2 | TRBD1 | TRBV6-5 | once | TGTGCCAGCAGTTTCGGACAGGGAGAAGGCTACACCTTC | CASSFGQGEGYTF